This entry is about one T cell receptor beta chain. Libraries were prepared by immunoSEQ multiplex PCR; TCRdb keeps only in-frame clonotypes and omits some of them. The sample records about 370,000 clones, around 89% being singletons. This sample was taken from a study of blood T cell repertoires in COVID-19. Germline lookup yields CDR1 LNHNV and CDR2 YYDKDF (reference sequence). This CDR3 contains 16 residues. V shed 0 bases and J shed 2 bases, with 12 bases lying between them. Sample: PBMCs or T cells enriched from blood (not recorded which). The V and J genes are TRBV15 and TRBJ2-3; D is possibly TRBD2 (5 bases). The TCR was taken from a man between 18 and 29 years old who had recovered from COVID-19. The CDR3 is CATSRERRRDTDTQYF. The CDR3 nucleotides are TGTGCCACCAGCAGAGAGCGGCGCCGGGACACAGATACGCAGTATTTT.